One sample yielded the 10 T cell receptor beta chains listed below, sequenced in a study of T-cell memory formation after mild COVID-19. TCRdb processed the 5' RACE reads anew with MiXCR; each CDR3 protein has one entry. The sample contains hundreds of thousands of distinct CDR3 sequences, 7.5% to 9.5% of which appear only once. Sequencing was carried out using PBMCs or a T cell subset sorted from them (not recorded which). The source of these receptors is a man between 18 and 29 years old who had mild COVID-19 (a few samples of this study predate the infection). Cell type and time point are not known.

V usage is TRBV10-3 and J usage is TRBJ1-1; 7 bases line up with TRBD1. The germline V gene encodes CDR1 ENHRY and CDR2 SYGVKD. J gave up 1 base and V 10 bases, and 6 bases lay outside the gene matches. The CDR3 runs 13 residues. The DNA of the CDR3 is TGTGCCACCATGGGGACAGAGAACACTGAAGCTTTCTTT. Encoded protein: CATMGTENTEAFF.

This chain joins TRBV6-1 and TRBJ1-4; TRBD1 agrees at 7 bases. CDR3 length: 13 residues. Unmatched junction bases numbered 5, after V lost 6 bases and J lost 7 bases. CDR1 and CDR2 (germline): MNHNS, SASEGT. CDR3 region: CASSRTGGEKLFF. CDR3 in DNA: TGTGCCAGCAGCCGGACAGGTGGTGAAAAACTGTTTTTT.

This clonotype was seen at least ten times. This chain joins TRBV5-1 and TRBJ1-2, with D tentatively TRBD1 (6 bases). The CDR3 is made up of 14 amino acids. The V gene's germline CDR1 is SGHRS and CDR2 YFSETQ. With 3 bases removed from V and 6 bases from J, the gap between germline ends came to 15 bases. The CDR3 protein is CASSSYQGLDGYTF. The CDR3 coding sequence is TGCGCCAGCAGCTCGTATCAGGGGCTGGATGGCTACACCTTC.

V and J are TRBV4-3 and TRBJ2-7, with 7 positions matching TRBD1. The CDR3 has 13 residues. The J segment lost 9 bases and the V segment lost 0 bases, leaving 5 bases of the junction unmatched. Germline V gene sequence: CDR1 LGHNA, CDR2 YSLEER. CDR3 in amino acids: CASSQEKGATQYF. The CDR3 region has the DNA TGCGCCAGCAGCCAAGAAAAGGGGGCAACGCAGTACTTC.

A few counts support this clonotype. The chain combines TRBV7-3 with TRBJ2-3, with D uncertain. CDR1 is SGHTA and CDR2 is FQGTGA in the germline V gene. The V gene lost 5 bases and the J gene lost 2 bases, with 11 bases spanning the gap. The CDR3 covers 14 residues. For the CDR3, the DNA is TGTGCCAGCAGCCCCCAGTCTAACACAGATACGCAGTATTTT. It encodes CASSPQSNTDTQYF.

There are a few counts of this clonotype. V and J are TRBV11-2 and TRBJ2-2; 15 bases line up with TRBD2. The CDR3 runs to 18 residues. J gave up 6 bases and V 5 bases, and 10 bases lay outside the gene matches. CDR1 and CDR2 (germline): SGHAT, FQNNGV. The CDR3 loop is CASSPPLRTSGGAGELFF. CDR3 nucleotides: TGTGCCAGCAGCCCACCGCTGAGGACTAGCGGGGGGGCCGGGGAGCTGTTTTTT.

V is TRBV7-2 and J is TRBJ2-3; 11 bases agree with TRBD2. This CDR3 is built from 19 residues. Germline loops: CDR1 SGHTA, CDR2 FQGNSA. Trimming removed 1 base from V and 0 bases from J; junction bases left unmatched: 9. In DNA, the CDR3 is TGTGCCAGCAGCTTAGTAAGGGCTAGCGGGGGGCTTAGCACAGATACGCAGTATTTT. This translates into CASSLVRASGGLSTDTQYF.

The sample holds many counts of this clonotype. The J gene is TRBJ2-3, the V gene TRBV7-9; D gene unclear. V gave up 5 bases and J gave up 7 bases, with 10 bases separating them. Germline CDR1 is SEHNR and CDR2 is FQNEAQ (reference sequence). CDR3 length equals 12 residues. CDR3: CASSLQSYTQYF. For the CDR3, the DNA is TGTGCCAGCAGCCTACAGAGCTATACGCAGTATTTT.

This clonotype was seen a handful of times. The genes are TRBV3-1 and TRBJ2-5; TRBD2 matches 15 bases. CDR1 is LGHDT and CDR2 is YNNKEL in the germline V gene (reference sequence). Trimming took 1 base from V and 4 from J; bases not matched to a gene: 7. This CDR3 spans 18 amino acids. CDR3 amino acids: CASSQARGTSGGPETQYF. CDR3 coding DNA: TGTGCCAGCAGCCAAGCCCGAGGGACTAGCGGGGGGCCAGAGACCCAGTACTTC.

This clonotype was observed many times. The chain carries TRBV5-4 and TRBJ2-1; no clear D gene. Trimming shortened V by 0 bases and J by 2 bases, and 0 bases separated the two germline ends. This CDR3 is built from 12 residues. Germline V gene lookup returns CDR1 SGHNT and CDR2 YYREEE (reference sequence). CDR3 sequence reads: CASSLAYNEQFF. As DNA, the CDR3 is TGTGCCAGCAGCTTGGCCTACAATGAGCAGTTCTTC.